A single sample is the source of the 9 T cell receptor beta chains below, sequenced in a study of T-cell reconstitution after alpha-beta-depleted transplantation in children. Antigen specificity for these receptors is unknown. Study outcomes and limitations: T-cell counts and diversity were attributed mostly to newly produced T cells one year after transplant.

For TCRbeta, the library was prepared with unique molecular identifiers. In TCRdb, the PCR reads were re-called with MiXCR into one record per CDR3 protein. The sample records approximately 300,000 distinct CDR3 sequences, just over 7.5% being singletons. The source was peripheral blood, collected 360 days after TCRalphabeta/CD19-depleted stem cell transplant. Receptor source: a female patient between 2 and 10 years old who had a stem cell transplant for Fanconi anemia, so the T cells may come from the graft donor.

This clonotype was recorded at least ten times. The V gene is TRBV24-1, the J gene TRBJ1-5; no reliable D call. V was pared by 5 bases and J by 0 bases, with 19 bases between. This CDR3 spans 18 amino acids. Per germline, CDR1 KGHDR and CDR2 SFDVKD. For the CDR3, the DNA is TGTGCCACCAGTGGCACCGGCCCCAGCTTCGATAGCAATCAGCCCCAGCATTTT. It translates to CATSGTGPSFDSNQPQHF.

At least ten counts were recorded for this clonotype. The V call is TRBV6-6, the J call TRBJ2-7, with D perhaps matching TRBD2 (5 bases). V was trimmed by 0 bases and J by 2 bases, leaving 5 bases between them. This CDR3 is 13 amino acids long. CDR1 MNHNY and CDR2 SVGAGI come from the germline V gene (reference sequence). CDR3 bases: TGTGCCAGCAGTTACTCGCGGGCCTACGAGCAGTACTTC. It specifies CASSYSRAYEQYF.

The CDR3 bases are TGTGCCAGCATTGACAGGAACGGGGAGCTGTTTTTT. Amino acids: CASIDRNGELFF. The genes are TRBV2 and TRBJ2-2; a possible D gene is TRBD1 (6 bases). This CDR3 region has 12 residues. V lost 7 bases to trimming and J lost 7 bases, with 10 bases between them. Germline lookup yields CDR1 SNHLY and CDR2 FYNNEI.

This chain connects TRBV20-1 to TRBJ1-2; D is ambiguous. V lost 4 bases and J 6 bases, leaving 24 bases between the germline ends. Germline CDR1 is DFQATT and CDR2 is SNEGSKA (reference sequence). CDR3 length: 16 amino acids. The CDR3 region is CSATRNRPSYRDGYTF. The DNA of the CDR3 is TGCAGTGCTACGCGGAACCGCCCCTCCTATCGGGATGGCTACACCTTC.

This clonotype was recorded at least ten times. The chain links TRBV5-1 to TRBJ2-7; the D is unclear. Trimming left V 0 bases short and J 6 bases short, with 13 bases between. Germline loops: CDR1 SGHRS, CDR2 YFSETQ. The CDR3 has 14 residues. The DNA of the CDR3 is TGCGCCAGCAGCTTGGCCTTAGGTTCTGGCGAGCAGTACTTC. Its protein is CASSLALGSGEQYF.

The sample holds a few counts of this clonotype. This sequence joins TRBV6-2 or TRBV6-3 and TRBJ2-6; D is perhaps TRBD1 or TRBD2 (5 bases each). This CDR3 has 21 residues. Deletions cut 5 bases from V and 0 bases from J, with 26 bases between. CDR1 and CDR2 from the germline V gene are MNHEY and SVGEGT. The CDR3 spells CASSPGPHRVPIYSGANVLTF. In DNA, the CDR3 is TGTGCCAGCAGTCCGGGGCCTCACCGGGTCCCCATCTACTCTGGGGCCAACGTCCTGACTTTC.

This clonotype was counted many times. The chain combines TRBV4-3 with TRBJ2-1, with D perhaps assigned TRBD1 or TRBD2 (5 bases each). Trimming stripped 0 bases from V and 8 bases from J, with 8 bases between. The CDR3 covers 13 residues. Germline-derived CDR1 and CDR2 are LGHNA and YSLEER. Here the CDR3 DNA reads TGCGCCAGCAGCCAAGAACGGGGCGATGAGCAGTTCTTC. Amino acid sequence: CASSQERGDEQFF.

At least ten counts were recorded for this clonotype. The V gene is TRBV5-5, the J gene TRBJ1-5, with unresolved D. Trimming took off 0 bases at V and 0 bases at J, with 4 bases between the two ends. CDR1 and CDR2 (germline): SGHKS, YYEKEE (reference sequence). This CDR3 spans 14 amino acids. For the CDR3, the DNA is TGTGCCAGCAGCTTGGATCCTAGCAATCAGCCCCAGCATTTT. Protein sequence: CASSLDPSNQPQHF.

This clonotype was observed a handful of times. J is TRBJ1-2 and V is TRBV30; D is ambiguous. The CDR3 runs to 12 residues. CDR1 and CDR2 (germline): GTSNPN, SVGIG (reference sequence). V was pared by 2 bases and J by 5 bases, with 9 bases between. CDR3 DNA sequence: TGTGCCTGGAGTCCCCGGTCATATGGCTACACCTTC. Amino acids: CAWSPRSYGYTF.